Sequencing of this T cell receptor (beta chain) was carried out in a study of graft-versus-host responses after intestinal transplantation. This table comes from immunoSEQ multiplex PCR, and its TCRdb copy is limited to in-frame clones, with some not included. Among 55,000 to 80,000 clones listed, roughly 90% were seen once. Turning to this clone: Its antigen is unknown.

Germline assignment: CDR1 WNHNN and CDR2 SYGVQD (reference sequence). Trimming took 2 bases from V and 7 from J, leaving 11 bases between them. CDR3 length: 14 amino acids. The sample in question was unstimulated CD8+ T cells sorted from spleen or lymph node cells, obtained before transplant. This receptor was obtained from a human donor who was the organ donor for an intestinal transplant. The chain is built from TRBV10-1 and TRBJ2-2, with D possibly being TRBD2 (5 bases). CDR3 region: CASSETSGVGELFF. The CDR3 nucleotides read TGCGCCAGCAGTGAGACTAGTGGCGTCGGGGAGCTGTTTTTT.